This T cell receptor (beta chain) was recovered during a study of cytomegalovirus exposure and HLA in healthy donors. Looking at the study overall: Among roughly 180 million T cells, an earlier analysis found roughly 100 million unique TCR beta sequences. The study placed around 80% of its approximately 400 genotyped donors in the Caucasian-associated ancestry cluster. Whole-study results and caveats: TCR beta V- and J-gene trimming, according to a later analysis, was linked to a missense DCLRE1C variant. Associated with HLA alleles at 0.05 false discovery rate in a later analysis were some 18,000 TCR beta sequences.

Remarks on this clone: The antigen remains undetermined.

This PCR relied on a set of 60 Vbeta primers and 13 Jbeta primers. The method was immunoSEQ multiplex PCR; TCRdb's version includes in-frame clones alone and lacks a portion of them. Of 60,000 to 70,000 clones listed, approximately 80% are singletons. The CDR3 sequence is 12 residues long. From germline, CDR1 is SQVTM and CDR2 ANQGSEA. V dropped 3 bases and J dropped 6 bases, with 11 bases sitting between them. This chain joins TRBV29-1 and TRBJ1-1; D unresolved. The sequenced sample was PBMCs. The clonotype comes from a man younger than 35 in good health and CMV-seropositive. Written as DNA, the CDR3 is TGCAGCGTTGATAGGGAGTCCCCTGAAGCTTTCTTT. Protein: CSVDRESPEAFF.